This T cell receptor beta chain originates from a study of graft-versus-host responses after intestinal transplantation. On this clone itself: The sample has other DNA sequences that encode this CDR3 too.

The repertoire was sequenced with immunoSEQ multiplex PCR; TCRdb's copy has only in-frame clones and lacks some. The sample has tens of thousands of clones, about four fifths seen once. CDR1 is WSHSY and CDR2 is SAAADI in the germline V gene. V lost 5 bases and J lost 11, with 22 bases in between. The CDR3 totals 15 residues. This receptor was taken from a human patient who received an intestinal transplant, so some T cells may come from the graft donor. The V and J genes are TRBV10-2 and TRBJ1-3; D might be TRBD1 (6 bases). Here the sequenced sample was PBMCs, taken 1070 days after transplant. CDR3 nucleotides: TGCGCCAGCAGTCAATACCCGGGACATAAATGGGCCATATATTTT. It is translated as CASSQYPGHKWAIYF.